The 14 T cell receptor beta chains listed next were all sequenced from one sample in a study of blood T cell repertoires in COVID-19. Sequenced by immunoSEQ multiplex PCR; TCRdb stores in-frame clones only, minus some. The sample gives 240,000 or so clones, around 90% of which show up once; approximately 7.9% is in the top ten. The sample taken for sequencing was peripheral blood. The source of these receptors is a man between 60 and 70 years old who had recovered from COVID-19.

The chain combines TRBV27 with TRBJ2-2; the match to TRBD2 covers 9 bases. The trim removed 5 bases at V and 7 bases at J, leaving 14 bases unmatched. The CDR3 runs 17 residues. Germline V gene sequence: CDR1 MNHEY, CDR2 SMNVEV (reference sequence). As DNA, the CDR3 is TGTGCCAGCAGTCCATTGCTGGCGGGGGGGCGTGGCGGGGAGCTGTTTTTT. Translating gives CASSPLLAGGRGGELFF.

The gene calls are TRBV21-1 and TRBJ1-1; the D segment call TRBD1 is taken from the table without a DNA check. TRBV21-1 is designated a pseudogene. The CDR3 runs to 16 residues. Here the CDR3 reads CASSKKLQGFFPKAFF. The DNA for the CDR3 is TGTGCCAGCAGCAAAAAGTTACAGGGTTTCTTTCCTAAAGCTTTCTTT.

The gene calls are TRBV9 and TRBJ2-1; 15 nucleotides agree with TRBD2. The CDR3 runs 17 residues. V lost 3 bases, J lost 9 bases, and 10 bases stayed unmatched. Per the germline V gene, CDR1 is SGDLS and CDR2 is YYNGEE. CDR3 residues: CASSDEWTSGGAGEQFF. CDR3 nucleotides: TGTGCCAGCAGCGACGAGTGGACTAGCGGGGGGGCCGGTGAGCAGTTCTTC.

The gene calls are TRBV27 and TRBJ1-2; TRBD1 is a possible D gene (6 bases). The germline V gene has CDR1 MNHEY and CDR2 SMNVEV (reference sequence). The CDR3 is 13 residues long. Trimming pared 3 bases from V and 8 bases from J, leaving 13 bases between. In nucleotides, the CDR3 is TGTGCCAGCAGTTTCGCGGGGGGCTTGGGCTACACCTTC. This sequence encodes CASSFAGGLGYTF.

The chain joins TRBV9 to TRBJ1-5; D is possibly TRBD1 (5 bases). Germline loops: CDR1 SGDLS, CDR2 YYNGEE. Trimming removed 0 bases from V and 0 bases from J, with 10 bases in between. The CDR3 totals 16 residues. CDR3 in amino acids: CASSVGSGHSNQPQHF. DNA of the CDR3: TGTGCCAGCAGCGTAGGATCAGGGCATAGCAATCAGCCCCAGCATTTT.

The V call is TRBV30, the J call TRBJ2-7; 7 positions agree with TRBD1. J gave up 7 bases and V 0 bases, and 6 bases lay outside the gene matches. This CDR3 is 13 amino acids long. CDR1 is GTSNPN, CDR2 SVGIG, per germline (reference sequence). For the CDR3, the DNA is TGTGCCTGGAGTGTTCAGTCAGGGGGAGAGCAGTACGTC. This sequence encodes CAWSVQSGGEQYV.

This clone has a single count. This chain uses TRBV5-6 with TRBJ1-3, with unresolved D. Trimming pared 0 bases from V and 0 bases from J, leaving 7 bases between. CDR1 and CDR2 from the germline V gene are SGHDT and YYEEEE. This CDR3 contains 15 residues. CDR3 sequence (DNA): TGTGCCAGCAGCTTGGCCGTCCGCTCTGGAAACACCATATATTTT. Translated: CASSLAVRSGNTIYF.

V usage is TRBV21-1 and J usage is TRBJ2-3; the D call TRBD2 from the table was never checked on the DNA. TRBV21-1 is a known pseudogene. This CDR3 comprises 17 residues. The CDR3 coding sequence is TGTGCCAGCAGCAAAGCGCGGGTAGCGGGGGACTCAGATACGCAGTATTTT. Its translation is CASSKARVAGDSDTQYF.

The chain is built from TRBV19 and TRBJ2-3, with a possible D match to TRBD2 (5 bases). The CDR3 is 14 amino acids. V shed 3 bases and J shed 4 bases, with 11 bases lying between them. The germline V gene encodes CDR1 LNHDA and CDR2 SQIVND (reference sequence). The CDR3 nucleotides read TGTGCCAGTAGTATGGTAGGGAGCTCAGATACGCAGTATTTT. Translated: CASSMVGSSDTQYF.

V gene TRBV2 combines with J gene TRBJ2-2; D is perhaps TRBD1 (5 bases). Germline values: CDR1 SNHLY, CDR2 FYNNEI. The CDR3 covers 14 residues. V lost 4 bases to trimming and J lost 5 bases, with 11 bases between them. The DNA for the CDR3 is TGTGCCAGCAGTGCTTGGGGCCGGACCGGGGAGCTGTTTTTT. Its translation: CASSAWGRTGELFF.

V usage is TRBV12-5 and J usage is TRBJ2-3, with 10 bases aligning to TRBD2. V gave up 2 bases and J gave up 2 bases; unmatched junction bases: 4. This CDR3 contains 16 residues. Germline V gene data show CDR1 as LGHNT and CDR2 as FRNRAP. CDR3 protein: CASGLLAGGFTDTQYF. The CDR3 DNA follows: TGTGCTAGTGGTTTGTTAGCGGGGGGTTTCACAGATACGCAGTATTTT.

The rearrangement uses TRBV7-2 and TRBJ2-5; D gene unclear. This CDR3 region has 13 residues. Germline CDR1 and CDR2: SGHTA and FQGNSA. Between the trimmed V and J ends, which lost 8 bases and 2 bases, there was a span of 12 bases. Here the CDR3 reads CASSLAPQETQYF. The CDR3 DNA follows: TGTGCCAGCTCCTTGGCTCCACAAGAGACCCAGTACTTC.

The V and J genes are TRBV7-9 and TRBJ2-2, with D maybe TRBD2 (7 bases). The ends were cut back, 2 bases at V and 6 bases at J, with 13 bases in the middle. Germline lookup yields CDR1 SEHNR and CDR2 FQNEAQ (reference sequence). The CDR3 has 15 residues. The DNA for the CDR3 is TGTGCCAGCAGCTTACTCCGGGGGGCCGCCGGGGAGCTGTTTTTT. Its protein is CASSLLRGAAGELFF.

The chain couples TRBV23-1 to TRBJ2-7; D might be TRBD2 (6 bases). TRBV23-1 is sorted into the ORF group, with uncertain function. The V end lost 1 base, the J end lost 5 bases, and 18 bases lay between the germline ends. This CDR3 has 16 amino acids. In nucleotides, the CDR3 is TGCGCCAGCAGTCAATGGAGGGCCCAAACAGAGAACGAGCAGTACGTC. Amino acids: CASSQWRAQTENEQYV.